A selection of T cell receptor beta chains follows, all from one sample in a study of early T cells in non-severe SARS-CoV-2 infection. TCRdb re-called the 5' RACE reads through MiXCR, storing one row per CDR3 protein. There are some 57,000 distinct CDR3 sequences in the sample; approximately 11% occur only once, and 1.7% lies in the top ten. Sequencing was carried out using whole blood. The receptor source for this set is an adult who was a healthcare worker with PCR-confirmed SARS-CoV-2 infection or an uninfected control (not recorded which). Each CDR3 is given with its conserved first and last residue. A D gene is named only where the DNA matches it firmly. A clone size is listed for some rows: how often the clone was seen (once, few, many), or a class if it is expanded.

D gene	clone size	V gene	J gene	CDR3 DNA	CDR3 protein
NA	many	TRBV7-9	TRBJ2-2	TGTGCCATGGGGAGTTACACCGGGGAGCTGTTTTTT	CAMGSYTGELFF
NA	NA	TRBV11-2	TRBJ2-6	TGTGCCAGCAGCCACATCAGGTCTCCCCTGAGTTCTGGGGCCAACGTCCTGACTTTC	CASSHIRSPLSSGANVLTF
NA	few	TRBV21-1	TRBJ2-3	TGTGCCAGCAGCAAACAGGGGACTAGCGGGGGGAGTTTAGATACGCAGTATTTT	CASSKQGTSGGSLDTQYF
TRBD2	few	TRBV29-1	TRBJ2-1	TGCAGCGTTGCAATCCCCCGGGGGGGCCTTCACAATGAGCAGTTCTTC	CSVAIPRGGLHNEQFF
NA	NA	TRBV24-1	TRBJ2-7	TGTGCCACCAGCAAGGGAGATCGGTACGAGCAGTACTTC	CATSKGDRYEQYF
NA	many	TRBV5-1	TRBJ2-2	TGCGCCAGCAGCACGAGGACAACGAACACCGGGGAGCTGTTTTTT	CASSTRTTNTGELFF
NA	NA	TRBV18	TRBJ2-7	TGTGCCAGCTCACTGCTCGAAGCAGGGGACGCATACGAGCAGTACTTC	CASSLLEAGDAYEQYF
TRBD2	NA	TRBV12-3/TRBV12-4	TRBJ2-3	TGTGCCAGCAAGCCGACAGCGGGGGGGCCAGATACGCAGTATTTT	CASKPTAGGPDTQYF
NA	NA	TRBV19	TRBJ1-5	TGTGCCAGTAGTATAGAGGGGAATCAGCCCCAGCATTTT	CASSIEGNQPQHF
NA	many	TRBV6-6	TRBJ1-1	TGTGCCAGCAGTCCAGGACCGCGTGAAGCTTTCTTT	CASSPGPREAFF
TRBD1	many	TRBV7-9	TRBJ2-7	TGTGCCAGCAGCCCAGGACAGGGGGCATTCTACGAGCAGTACTTC	CASSPGQGAFYEQYF
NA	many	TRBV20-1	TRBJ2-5	TGCAGTGCTAGAGCCCCGCGGGGCCTAAACCAAGAGACCCAGTACTTC	CSARAPRGLNQETQYF
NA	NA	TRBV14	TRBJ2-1	TGTGCCAGCAGCTACCGGGGGCCCTCCTACAATGAGCAGTTCTTC	CASSYRGPSYNEQFF
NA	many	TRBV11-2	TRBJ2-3	TGTGCCAGCAGCTTAGATCTTCCAGGACAAGCGCAGTATTTT	CASSLDLPGQAQYF
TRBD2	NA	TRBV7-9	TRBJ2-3	TGTGCCAGCAGCTTAGGGACTAGCGGGTCCGTCACAGATACGCAGTATTTT	CASSLGTSGSVTDTQYF
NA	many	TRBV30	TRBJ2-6	TGTGCCGAGGGTCGCTCTGGGGCCAACGTCCTGACTTTC	CAEGRSGANVLTF
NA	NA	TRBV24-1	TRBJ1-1	TGTGCCACCAGTGATTTCCTAATGGACAGGAACACTGAAGCTTTCTTT	CATSDFLMDRNTEAFF
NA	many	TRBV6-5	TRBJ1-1	TGTGCCAGCAGCCCGGCGGGGTACACTGAAGCTTTCTTT	CASSPAGYTEAFF
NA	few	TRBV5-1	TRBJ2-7	TGCGCCAGCAGTCCGACAGGATTCTACGAGCAGTACTTC	CASSPTGFYEQYF
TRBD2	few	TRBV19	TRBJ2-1	TGTGCCAGTAGCCCGGGAGGCTCCTACAATGAGCAGTTCTTC	CASSPGGSYNEQFF
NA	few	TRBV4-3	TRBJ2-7	TGCGCCAGCAGCCCAGACTGGACAGAGCACTACGAGCAGTACTTC	CASSPDWTEHYEQYF
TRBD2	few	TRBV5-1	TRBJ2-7	TGCGCCAGCAGCTTGGCGCCGGGGGGAACCTACGAGCAGTACTTC	CASSLAPGGTYEQYF
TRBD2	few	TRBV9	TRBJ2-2	TGTGCCAGCACGTCGAAGCGGGGGGCGAACACCGGGGAGCTGTTTTTT	CASTSKRGANTGELFF
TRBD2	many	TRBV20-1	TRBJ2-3	TGCAGTGCCGCCCTACTAGCGAGGAGCACAGATACGCAGTATTTT	CSAALLARSTDTQYF
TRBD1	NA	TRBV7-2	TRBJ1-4	TGTGCCAGCAGACCAGGGGGCGTAGAGTCAAAACTGTTTTTT	CASRPGGVESKLFF
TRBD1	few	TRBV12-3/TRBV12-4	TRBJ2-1	TGTGCCAGCATTGGACAGGTTAAAAACAATGAGCAGTTCTTC	CASIGQVKNNEQFF
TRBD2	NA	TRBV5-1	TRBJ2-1	TGCGCCAGCAGGTTAGCGGGGGCCCTCTACAATGAGCAGTTCTTC	CASRLAGALYNEQFF
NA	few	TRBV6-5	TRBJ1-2	TGTGCCAGCAGTTACTCGTTCGACCCAAACTATGGCTACACCTTC	CASSYSFDPNYGYTF
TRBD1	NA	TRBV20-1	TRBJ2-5	TGCAGTGCCGACCACCCGGGACAGATCCAAGAGACCCAGTACTTC	CSADHPGQIQETQYF
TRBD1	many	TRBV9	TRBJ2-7	TGTGCCAGCAGCGCTGGGACAGGCTACGAGCAGTACTTC	CASSAGTGYEQYF
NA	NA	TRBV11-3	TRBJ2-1	TGTGCCAGCAGCCATGGGAGGAGGGGGGTCTCCTACAATGAGCAGTTCTTC	CASSHGRRGVSYNEQFF
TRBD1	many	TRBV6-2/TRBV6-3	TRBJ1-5	TGTGCCAGCAGTTACCACGGACAGGTAATCAGCCCCCAGCATTTT	CASSYHGQVISPQHF
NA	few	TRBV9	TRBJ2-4	TGTGCCAGCATCCTTCCACAGCTAGCCAAAAACATTCAGTACTTC	CASILPQLAKNIQYF
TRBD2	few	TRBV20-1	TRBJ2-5	TGCAGTGCAACATCCCCCCGCGGGGGCCAAGAGACCCAGTACTTC	CSATSPRGGQETQYF
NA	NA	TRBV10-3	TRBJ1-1	TGTGCCAGCCGGGAGAACACTGAAGTTTTCTTT	CASRENTEVFF
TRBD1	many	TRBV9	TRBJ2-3	TGTGCCAGCAGCGTAGGAGGGGGCGATACGCAGTATTTT	CASSVGGGDTQYF
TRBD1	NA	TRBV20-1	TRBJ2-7	TGCAGTGCTAGTTCGGGGACAGGGGGCAGGTACGAGCAGTACTTC	CSASSGTGGRYEQYF
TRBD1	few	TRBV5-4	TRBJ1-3	TGTGCCAGCAGCTTGACGACAGGGAGGGTCTCTGGAAACACCATATATTTT	CASSLTTGRVSGNTIYF
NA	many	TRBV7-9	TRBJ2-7	TGTGCCAGCAGCCTTCGGTGGGACAAACCTCTCGACGAGCAGTACTTC	CASSLRWDKPLDEQYF
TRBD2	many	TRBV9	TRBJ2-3	TGTGCCAGCAGCGTATCCAGCGGGGGCCGTCACGATACGCAGTATTTT	CASSVSSGGRHDTQYF
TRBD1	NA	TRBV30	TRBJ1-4	TGTGCCTGGAGACAAAGATCCGGGACAGGGAATGAAAAACTGTTTTTT	CAWRQRSGTGNEKLFF
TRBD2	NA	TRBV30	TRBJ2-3	TGTGCCTGGAGCCAACTAGCGGGGGCCCCAGATACGCAGTATTTT	CAWSQLAGAPDTQYF
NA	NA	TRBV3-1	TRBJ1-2	TGCGCCAGCAGCCAAGGTACCGGGGAAAGGCATGGCTACACCTTC	CASSQGTGERHGYTF
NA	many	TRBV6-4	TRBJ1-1	TGTGCCAGCAGCCCCGGGACTAACACTGAAGCTTTCTTT	CASSPGTNTEAFF
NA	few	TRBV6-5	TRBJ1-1	TGTGCCAGCAGGCTAACGGACGGAAACACTGAAGCTTTCTTT	CASRLTDGNTEAFF
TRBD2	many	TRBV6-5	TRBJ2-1	TGTGCCAGCAGGGGACTAGCGGGGGGTAACGAGCAGTTCTTC	CASRGLAGGNEQFF
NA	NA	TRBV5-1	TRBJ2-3	TGCGCCAGCAGCTTGGCGGATGGTAGCACAGATACGCAGTATTTT	CASSLADGSTDTQYF
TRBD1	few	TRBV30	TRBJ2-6	TGTGCCTGGGACAGGGGGGAAAACTCTGGGGCCAACGTCCTGACTTTC	CAWDRGENSGANVLTF
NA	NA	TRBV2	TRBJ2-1	TGTGCCAGCGGGACTCCCCCGGGGGAGCAGTTCTTC	CASGTPPGEQFF
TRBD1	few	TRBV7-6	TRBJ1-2	TGTGCCAGCAGCTTATTGACAGGGGGCCGCTATGGCTACACCTTC	CASSLLTGGRYGYTF